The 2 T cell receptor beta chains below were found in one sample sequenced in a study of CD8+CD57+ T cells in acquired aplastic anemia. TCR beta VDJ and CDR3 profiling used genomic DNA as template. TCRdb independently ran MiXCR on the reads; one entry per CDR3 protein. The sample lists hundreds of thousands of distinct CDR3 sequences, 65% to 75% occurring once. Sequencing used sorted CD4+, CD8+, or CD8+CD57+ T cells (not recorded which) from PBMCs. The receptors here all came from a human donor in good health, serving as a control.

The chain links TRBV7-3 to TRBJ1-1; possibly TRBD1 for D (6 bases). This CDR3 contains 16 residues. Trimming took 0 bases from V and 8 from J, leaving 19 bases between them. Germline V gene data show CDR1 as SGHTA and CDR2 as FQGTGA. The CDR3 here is CASSLTSGGAGTEAFF. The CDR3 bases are TGTGCCAGCAGCTTAACTAGCGGGGGGGCCGGGACAGAAGCTTTCTTT.

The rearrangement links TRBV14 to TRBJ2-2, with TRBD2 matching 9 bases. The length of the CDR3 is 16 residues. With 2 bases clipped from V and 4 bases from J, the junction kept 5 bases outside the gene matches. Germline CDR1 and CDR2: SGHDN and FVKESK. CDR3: CASSQLAGQGTGELFF. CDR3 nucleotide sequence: TGTGCCAGCAGCCAACTAGCGGGACAAGGCACCGGGGAGCTGTTTTTT.